This TCR beta chain was retrieved from a study of T-cell reconstitution after alpha-beta-depleted transplantation in children. During its preparation, the TCRbeta library received unique molecular identifiers. From the PCR reads, TCRdb called clonotypes with MiXCR, one entry per CDR3 protein. The table lists fewer than 200,000 distinct CDR3 sequences, approximately 6.8% of them singletons. The CDR3 contains 14 residues. V shed 3 bases and J shed 6 bases, with 14 bases lying between them. In this sample, this clonotype turned up many times. The sequence was obtained from a human donor who donated a stem cell graft to a child with Wiskott-Aldrich syndrome. The chain has TRBV12-3 or TRBV12-4 and TRBJ1-2; D possibly corresponds to TRBD1 (5 bases). The specimen was PBMCs from the stem cell graft donor, collected from the stem cell graft. The CDR3 DNA reads TGTGCCAGCAGTTTTCGTCAGGGCCTGGATGGCTACACCTTC. Its translation is CASSFRQGLDGYTF.